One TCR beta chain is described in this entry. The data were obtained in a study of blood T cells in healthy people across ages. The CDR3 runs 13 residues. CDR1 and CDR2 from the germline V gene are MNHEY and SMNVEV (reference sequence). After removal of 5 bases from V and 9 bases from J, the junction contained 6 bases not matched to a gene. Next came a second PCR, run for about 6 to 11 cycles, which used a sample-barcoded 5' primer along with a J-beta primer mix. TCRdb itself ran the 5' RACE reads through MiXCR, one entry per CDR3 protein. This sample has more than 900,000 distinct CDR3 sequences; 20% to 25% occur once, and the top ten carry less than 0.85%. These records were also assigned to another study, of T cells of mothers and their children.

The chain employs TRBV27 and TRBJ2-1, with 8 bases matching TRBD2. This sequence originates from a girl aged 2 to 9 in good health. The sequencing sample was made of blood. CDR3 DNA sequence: TGTGCCAGCAGTCTCAGCGGGAGAGTTGAGCAGTTCTTC. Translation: CASSLSGRVEQFF.